This entry lists 27 T cell receptor beta chains sequenced from one sample in a study of blood T cell repertoires in COVID-19. Only in-frame clones appear in the TCRdb table, and some are missing; sequencing was by immunoSEQ multiplex PCR. The sample holds 300,000 to 450,000 clones, 85% seen once. Sequenced: peripheral blood. Receptors originate from a woman under 30 with acute or convalescent COVID-19.

This clone was observed a few times. The rearrangement joins TRBV11-1 to TRBJ1-5; TRBD1 might be the D (5 bases). V shed 4 bases and J shed 8 bases, with 12 bases lying between them. Germline V CDR1 and CDR2: SGHAT, FQDESV (reference sequence). This CDR3 comprises 13 residues. The CDR3 is CASSWAPGEPQHF. The CDR3 nucleotides are TGTGCCAGCAGCTGGGCCCCGGGGGAGCCCCAGCATTTT.

The chain has TRBV5-1 and TRBJ1-2, with unresolved D. Trimming left V 4 bases short and J 5 bases short, with 15 bases between. This CDR3 comprises 14 residues. CDR1 is SGHRS, CDR2 YFSETQ, per germline. The DNA of the CDR3 is TGCGCCAGCAGCCCCGGAGGGCCCGGTTATGGCTACACCTTC. It is translated as CASSPGGPGYGYTF.

The chain links TRBV19 to TRBJ2-1, with D perhaps TRBD2 (5 bases). CDR3 length: 15 amino acids. CDR1 and CDR2 from the germline V gene are LNHDA and SQIVND (reference sequence). V was clipped by 10 bases and J by 4 bases, with 20 bases between them. The CDR3 here is CATTSRGPSYNEQFF. The CDR3, as DNA: TGTGCCACTACGTCCCGGGGTCCAAGTTACAATGAGCAGTTCTTC.

The chain carries TRBV6-5 and TRBJ2-3, with 7 bases identical to TRBD2. The germline V gene has CDR1 MNHEY and CDR2 SVGAGI. The length of the CDR3 is 16 residues. The ends lost 2 bases at V and 0 bases at J; junction bases unmatched: 5. CDR3 nucleotides: TGTGCCAGCAGTTACACGGAGCGGGGTAGCACAGATACGCAGTATTTT. This sequence encodes CASSYTERGSTDTQYF.

J is TRBJ1-1 and V is TRBV10-3, with 7 bases fitting TRBD1. This CDR3 contains 14 residues. The germline V gene encodes CDR1 ENHRY and CDR2 SYGVKD. With V trimmed by 3 bases and J by 11 bases, 12 bases remained unmatched. CDR3 loop: CAISEVRGPVIAFF. The CDR3 DNA follows: TGTGCCATCAGTGAAGTGAGGGGGCCCGTGATCGCTTTCTTT.

This chain joins TRBV11-2 and TRBJ1-1; the match to TRBD1 covers 9 bases. The length of the CDR3 is 13 residues. CDR1 SGHAT and CDR2 FQNNGV come from the germline V gene. The ends lost 5 bases at V and 10 bases at J; junction bases unmatched: 8. The CDR3 region has the DNA TGTGCCAGCAGCCCCGACAGGGGGATTGGAGCTTTCTTT. This encodes CASSPDRGIGAFF.

This clone came up a few times. The CDR3 is CAWSVPSGVQPQHF. The CDR3 region has the DNA TGTGCCTGGAGTGTACCCTCGGGGGTTCAGCCCCAGCATTTT. The chain joins TRBV30 to TRBJ1-5; possible D gene TRBD1, 5 bases. Germline V gene lookup returns CDR1 GTSNPN and CDR2 SVGIG (reference sequence). The CDR3 has 14 residues. Trimming shortened V by 0 bases and J by 6 bases, and 12 bases separated the two germline ends.

The gene calls are TRBV5-1 and TRBJ2-3; D gene uncertain. Looked up from germline, CDR1 is SGHRS and CDR2 is YFSETQ. The CDR3 loop spans 14 amino acids. V shed 0 bases and J shed 2 bases, with 7 bases lying between them. This chain's CDR3 is CASSLELLTDTQYF. CDR3 DNA: TGCGCCAGCAGCTTGGAGCTCCTCACAGATACGCAGTATTTT.

The V call is TRBV2, the J call TRBJ1-2; 8 bases line up with TRBD1. The germline CDR1 and CDR2 sequences are SNHLY and FYNNEI. The CDR3 spans 14 residues. V was pared by 8 bases and J by 2 bases, with 7 bases of the junction left unmatched. CDR3 bases: TGTGCCAGCTCCAGGACAGGGAAGAACTATGGCTACACCTTC. As protein: CASSRTGKNYGYTF.

The CDR3 coding sequence is TGCGCCAGCAGCTTGGGAACTAGCGGGAGTCATAGCGAGCAGTACTTC. Its translation is CASSLGTSGSHSEQYF. The chain has TRBV5-1 and TRBJ2-7; 11 bases agree with TRBD2. The trim removed 0 bases at V and 6 bases at J, leaving 8 bases unmatched. Germline CDR1 is SGHRS and CDR2 is YFSETQ. This CDR3 has 16 residues.

The V gene is TRBV7-2, the J gene TRBJ1-3; TRBD1 might be the D (6 bases). V was trimmed by 5 bases and J by 1 base, leaving 9 bases between them. Germline CDR1 reads SGHTA; CDR2 reads FQGNSA. This CDR3 comprises 14 residues. The CDR3 here is CASSEGGSGNTIYF. CDR3 in DNA: TGTGCCAGCAGCGAAGGGGGATCTGGAAACACCATATATTTT.

V is TRBV6-5 and J is TRBJ1-2; 10 bases agree with TRBD1. The germline gives CDR1 MNHEY, CDR2 SVGAGI. The CDR3 spans 14 residues. J was trimmed by 6 bases and V by 6 bases; bases with no gene match: 7. The CDR3, as DNA: TGTGCCAGCAGCCCCACCGGGACAGGGGATGGCTACACCTTC. It translates to CASSPTGTGDGYTF.

The chain combines TRBV6-5 with TRBJ2-3, with no clear D. CDR1 is MNHEY, CDR2 SVGAGI, per germline. V lost 3 bases and J 0 bases, leaving 7 bases between the germline ends. The CDR3 sequence is 14 residues long. The CDR3 sequence: CASSYRLSTDTQYF. The CDR3 DNA sequence: TGTGCCAGCAGTTATCGTTTGAGCACAGATACGCAGTATTTT.

The chain has TRBV20-1 and TRBJ2-2; 9 positions match TRBD1. The germline V gene has CDR1 DFQATT and CDR2 SNEGSKA (reference sequence). The CDR3 is 16 amino acids. V was pared by 3 bases and J by 5 bases, with 10 bases of the junction left unmatched. This chain's CDR3 is CSASIVTGQGTGELFF. CDR3 bases: TGCAGTGCTAGTATTGTTACGGGACAGGGTACCGGGGAGCTGTTTTTT.

The chain uses TRBV18 and TRBJ2-3, with TRBD1 matching over 9 bases. Germline CDR1 and CDR2: KGHSH and LQKENI. The CDR3 length is 14 residues. V gave up 6 bases and J gave up 5 bases; unmatched junction bases: 6. The CDR3: CASSETGGEDTQYF. Here the CDR3 DNA reads TGTGCCAGCTCTGAGACAGGGGGTGAAGATACGCAGTATTTT.

The rearrangement joins TRBV5-1 to TRBJ2-7, with TRBD1 matching 8 bases. Germline CDR1 SGHRS, CDR2 YFSETQ. After removal of 0 bases from V and 1 base from J, the junction contained 0 bases not matched to a gene. The CDR3 has 14 residues. For the CDR3, the DNA is TGCGCCAGCAGCTTGGACAGGGGGTCCTACGAGCAGTACTTC. Translating gives CASSLDRGSYEQYF.

This clone was seen a single time. The chain links TRBV9 to TRBJ1-6; 10 nucleotides match TRBD1. CDR1 SGDLS and CDR2 YYNGEE come from the germline V gene. V was clipped by 0 bases and J by 9 bases; unmatched bases: 3. This CDR3 spans 15 amino acids. CDR3: CASSVETGGTSPLHF. The CDR3 region has the DNA TGTGCCAGCAGCGTAGAGACAGGGGGCACTTCACCCCTCCACTTT.

V and J are TRBV29-1 and TRBJ1-2, with TRBD1 matching 9 bases. From germline, CDR1 is SQVTM and CDR2 ANQGSEA. With V trimmed by 3 bases and J by 8 bases, 4 bases remained unmatched. The CDR3 has 12 residues. This CDR3 reads CSVDRTGEGYTF. CDR3 nucleotides: TGCAGCGTTGATCGGACAGGGGAAGGCTACACCTTC.

The chain links TRBV5-1 to TRBJ2-1, with a weak D call TRBD2 (6 bases). The CDR3 is 13 residues long. Trimming shortened V by 1 base and J by 9 bases, and 11 bases separated the two germline ends. CDR1 is SGHRS and CDR2 is YFSETQ in the germline V gene. The CDR3 sequence is CASSLRQGGEQFF. The CDR3 DNA follows: TGCGCCAGCAGCTTGCGTCAGGGAGGTGAGCAGTTCTTC.

The CDR3 DNA reads TGTGCCAGTAGTATACCCGGTAATGAAAAACTGTTTTTT. Protein sequence: CASSIPGNEKLFF. The chain is built from TRBV19 and TRBJ1-4; no clear D. Germline V gives CDR1 LNHDA, CDR2 SQIVND (reference sequence). Trimming left V 2 bases short and J 4 bases short, with 5 bases between. The CDR3 covers 13 residues. The variable domain in full, with the rest retrieved from reference TRBV19 and TRBJ1-4, is DGGITQSPKYLFRKEGQNVTLSCEQNLNHDAMYWYRQDPGQGLRLIYYSQIVNDFQKGDIAEGYSVSREKKESFPLTVTSAQKNPTAFYLCASSIPGNEKLFFGSGTQLSVL.

The chain is built from TRBV28 and TRBJ1-3; D is uncertain. The CDR3 is made up of 12 amino acids. The germline V and J ends were trimmed by 6 bases and 3 bases, with 6 bases remaining between them. The germline gives CDR1 MDHEN, CDR2 SYDVKM. The CDR3 DNA reads TGTGCCAGCAGCTTCCTTGGAAACACCATATATTTT. Encoded protein: CASSFLGNTIYF.

This clone came up once. The chain links TRBV6-1 to TRBJ1-4; D is unresolved. Trimming pared 3 bases from V and 0 bases from J, leaving 5 bases between. The CDR3 loop spans 14 amino acids. CDR1 and CDR2 (germline): MNHNS, SASEGT. The CDR3 loop is CASSDSATNEKLFF. The CDR3, as DNA: TGTGCCAGCAGTGACAGTGCAACTAATGAAAAACTGTTTTTT.

V is TRBV24-1 and J is TRBJ1-3, with unresolved D. CDR1 and CDR2 (germline): KGHDR, SFDVKD. The length of the CDR3 is 13 residues. Trimming shortened V by 7 bases and J by 4 bases, and 10 bases separated the two germline ends. The CDR3 DNA is TGTGCCACCAGCCGGGATTCAGGAAACACCATATATTTT. The encoded protein is CATSRDSGNTIYF.

The chain is built from TRBV5-1 and TRBJ1-1; D remains ambiguous. V was trimmed by 0 bases and J by 5 bases, leaving 8 bases between them. CDR3 length: 13 residues. CDR1 and CDR2 from the germline V gene are SGHRS and YFSETQ. CDR3: CASSLGVTTEAFF. CDR3 DNA: TGCGCCAGCAGCTTGGGTGTAACTACTGAAGCTTTCTTT.

This rearrangement joins TRBV28 to TRBJ2-7; possible D gene TRBD1, 5 bases. The CDR3 covers 13 residues. In germline, CDR1 is MDHEN, CDR2 SYDVKM. V gave up 8 bases and J gave up 2 bases, with 13 bases separating them. The CDR3 is CASRARAPYEQYF. CDR3 DNA: TGTGCCAGCCGCGCCAGGGCGCCCTACGAGCAGTACTTC.

The V call is TRBV13, the J call TRBJ1-6; D gene uncertain. CDR3 length: 15 amino acids. The V gene lost 0 bases and the J gene lost 5 bases, with 8 bases spanning the gap. Germline V lookup: CDR1 PRHDT, CDR2 FYEKMQ (reference sequence). DNA of the CDR3: TGTGCCAGCAGCTTAGGGCCAACAGATAATTCACCCCTCCACTTT. This codes for CASSLGPTDNSPLHF.

The rearrangement links TRBV11-1 to TRBJ2-5, with 10 bases identical to TRBD2. Germline V gives CDR1 SGHAT, CDR2 FQDESV (reference sequence). This CDR3 has 15 residues. With 3 bases clipped from V and 5 bases from J, the junction kept 6 bases outside the gene matches. The CDR3 sequence is CASSFTSGMGETQYF. CDR3 DNA: TGTGCCAGCAGCTTTACTAGCGGGATGGGGGAGACCCAGTACTTC.